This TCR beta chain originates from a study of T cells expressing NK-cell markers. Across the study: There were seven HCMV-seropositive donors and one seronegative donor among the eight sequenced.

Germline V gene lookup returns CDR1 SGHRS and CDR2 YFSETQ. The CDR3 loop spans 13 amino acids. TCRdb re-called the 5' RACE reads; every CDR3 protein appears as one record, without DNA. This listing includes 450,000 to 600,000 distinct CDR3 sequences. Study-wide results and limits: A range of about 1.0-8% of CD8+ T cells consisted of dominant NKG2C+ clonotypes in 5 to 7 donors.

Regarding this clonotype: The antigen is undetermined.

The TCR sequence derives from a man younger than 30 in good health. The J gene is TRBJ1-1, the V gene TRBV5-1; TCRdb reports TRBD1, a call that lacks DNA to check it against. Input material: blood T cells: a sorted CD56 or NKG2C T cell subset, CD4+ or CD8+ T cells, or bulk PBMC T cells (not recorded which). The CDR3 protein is CASSLETVAEAFF.